The next 8 T cell receptor beta chains were all read from a single sample in a study of human T cells and chemical hapten exposure (dated by TCRdb to 2020 to 2022). This sample's time point label indicates: patch test 3, about 24 weeks after DPC sensitization. This sample's treatment or condition label indicates: therapeutic diphenylcyclopropenone sensitization with weekly scalp DPC. The library was generated by RACE. Sequencing took place on a NextSeq 500. The public reads were reanalyzed by TCRdb: fastp trimming at Q25, MiXCR alignment, in-frame beta chains only. A single entry per CDR3 protein holds the most common genes and DNA from its merged rows. In all, the sample holds roughly 71,000 distinct CDR3 sequences, and 11% of those were seen once. The ten largest account for roughly 1.3% of the sample. This specimen consisted of whole blood, obtained in connection with sensitization to the hapten diphenylcyclopropenone (DPC). The receptors derive from a woman aged 45-65 years with alopecia areata. Some clones in this sample may be carry-over from other donors' samples.

The genes are TRBV28 and TRBJ2-7; D gene uncertain. V was cut by 5 bases and J by 4 bases, with 3 bases left in between. The CDR3 runs 10 residues. Germline V lookup: CDR1 MDHEN, CDR2 SYDVKM. DNA of the CDR3: TGTGCCAGCAGTCGTTACGAGCAGTACTTC. The encoded protein is CASSRYEQYF.

This clonotype was counted ten times or more. The rearrangement uses TRBV2 and TRBJ1-2; a possible D gene is TRBD1 (6 bases). Germline V gene lookup returns CDR1 SNHLY and CDR2 FYNNEI. The CDR3 runs to 14 residues. Trimming stripped 3 bases from V and 7 bases from J, with 15 bases between. The CDR3 protein is CASSDFTGISGYTF. CDR3 nucleotides: TGTGCCAGCAGTGATTTTACAGGGATTTCTGGCTACACCTTC.

This clonotype was counted ten times or more. The chain is built from TRBV6-4 and TRBJ1-5, with D unresolved. The germline CDR1 and CDR2 sequences are MRHNA and SNTAGT. The CDR3 is 13 amino acids. V was shortened by 6 bases and J by 3 bases, with 9 bases between the two germline ends. Here the CDR3 DNA reads TGTGCCAGCAGCCGGGGAGTCAATCAGCCCCAGCATTTT. This gives the protein CASSRGVNQPQHF.

In its sample, this clonotype was seen many times. The rearrangement uses TRBV6-5 and TRBJ2-2; no clear D gene. The CDR3 runs 15 residues. The V gene's germline CDR1 is MNHEY and CDR2 SVGAGI. Between the trimmed V and J ends, which lost 3 bases and 0 bases, there was a span of 8 bases. CDR3 residues: CASSYYTPNTGELFF. The CDR3 nucleotides are TGTGCCAGCAGTTATTATACCCCGAACACCGGGGAGCTGTTTTTT.

This clonotype has a count of ten or more. This sequence joins TRBV21-1 and TRBJ1-3. TRBV21-1 is a pseudogene locus. The CDR3 is made up of 15 amino acids. CDR3 protein: CASFREVFPSGTIYF. The CDR3 nucleotides are TGTGCCAGCTTCAGGGAGGTTTTTCCCTCAGGCACCATATATTTT.

This clonotype was detected many times. The rearrangement links TRBV3-1 to TRBJ2-2; a weak D match, TRBD2 (6 bases). The CDR3 is made up of 16 amino acids. Germline CDR1 is LGHDT and CDR2 is YNNKEL (reference sequence). The V end was cut by 0 bases, the J end by 5 bases, with 13 bases between. The CDR3 nucleotides are TGTGCCAGCAGCCAAGACGGGGGTCCTGTAACCGGGGAGCTGTTTTTT. Translated, it gives CASSQDGGPVTGELFF.

This clonotype was counted ten times or more. The chain links TRBV2 to TRBJ1-2; perhaps TRBD1 as D (6 bases). The germline CDR1 and CDR2 sequences are SNHLY and FYNNEI. This CDR3 contains 14 residues. Trimming took off 6 bases at V and 8 bases at J, with 19 bases between the two ends. The DNA for the CDR3 is TGTGCCAGCAGAGCCCACGCAGGGGCGGAGGGCTACACCTTC. It encodes CASRAHAGAEGYTF. Using reference TRBV2 and TRBJ1-2 for the parts outside the CDR3, the full variable domain is EPEVTQTPSHQVTQMGQEVILRCVPISNHLYFYWYRQILGQKVEFLVSFYNNEISEKSEIFDDQFSVERPDGSNFTLKIRSTKLEDSAMYFCASRAHAGAEGYTFGSGTRLTVV.

This clonotype was recorded a few times. The CDR3 DNA is TGCAGCTCCGTTGTGGGCACAGATACGCAGTATTTT. This sequence encodes CSSVVGTDTQYF. The V gene is TRBV29-1, the J gene TRBJ2-3; no firm D call. V was shortened by 8 bases and J by 1 base, with 10 bases between the two germline ends. The germline CDR1 and CDR2 sequences are SQVTM and ANQGSEA. The CDR3 length is 12 residues.